This T cell receptor beta chain was identified during a study of blood T cell repertoires in COVID-19. Study-wide background: From the United States, Italy and Spain came samples of acute and convalescent COVID-19.

This clone turned up a few times. Losses at the gene ends were 5 bases for V and 10 bases for J; bases not matched to a gene: 9. The CDR3 runs to 15 residues. CDR1 is SGHAT and CDR2 is FQDESV in the germline V gene (reference sequence). Original methodology: Scientists estimated how many nucleated cells there were by amplifying reference gene primers. Sequencing was performed with immunoSEQ multiplex PCR; in TCRdb, only in-frame clones are kept and a portion is missing. The DNA gave D and trimming, while V, J and clone size come from that table. The top ten clones hold 35% to 40% of a sample with roughly 65,000 clones, around 85% of them seen once.

The TCR originated in a woman aged 80 or over with active or convalescent COVID-19. This chain connects TRBV11-1 to TRBJ1-6, with 9 bases aligning to TRBD1. Sequencing used peripheral blood. CDR3 residues: CASSLRQGEGSPLHF. The CDR3 DNA is TGTGCCAGCAGCCTAAGACAGGGGGAAGGCTCACCCCTCCACTTT.